This TCR beta chain was retrieved from a study of human T cells and chemical hapten exposure (dated by TCRdb to the early 2020s). About the study as a whole: For sensitization, 2% DPC in acetone was applied to an approximately 2 cm by approximately 2 cm area of upper inner arm skin. Throughout the approximately 23-week study period, patients were also given weekly therapeutic DPC doses on the scalp. Patch tests used Finn chambers with 0.01% DPC on the upper back, scored after 6 days by International Contact Dermatitis Research Group standards. Most of the patients in the cohort were female, and the cohort covered alopecia areata with under or over 50% scalp involvement, alopecia totalis and alopecia universalis. Libraries were pooled for sequencing, and variation in per-sample TCR yields was attributed mainly to small differences in library volumes within the pool. This study followed changes in the peripheral blood TCR repertoire in vivo during primary and secondary sensitization of alopecia patients to the hapten diphenylcyclopropenone (DPC). Blood was sampled from patients pre-sensitization (week 0) and at 2, 6 and about 24 weeks after DPC sensitization. Blood for TCR sequencing was provided by twenty-nine alopecia patients at one to four time points (pre-sensitization, 2, 6 and 24 weeks). Overall study results and their limits: DPC sensitization did not change the number of TCRs with a frequency above 1 in 1000, and there was no evidence of changes in global repertoire structure. Patch test score was positively correlated with the number of PT1 expanded TCRs, with significance at thresholds 8, 16 and 32 but not at 4. Significantly more large CDR3 similarity clusters were formed by expanded TCRs than by pre-sensitization or healthy control sets, consistent with antigen-driven responses. All patients had alopecia, a presumed autoimmune disease, so their immune response might differ from that of healthy individuals. After repeated subsampling, changes were observed in the strength of the expansion versus patch-test correlation and in the threshold at which the correlation became significant.

Of note for this clonotype: Its antigen has not been determined. Base qualities are missing; no much larger clone stands one base away.

Reading from cysteine to phenylalanine, the CDR3 counts 14 amino acids. Only CDR3 DNA remains: 42 bases, in frame from the first base. CDR1 is given as LGHNA and CDR2 as YSLEER, both from the germline V gene. V drops 0 bases and J drops 6 bases, leaving 11 bases in between. Library construction relied on RACE. TCRdb records NextSeq 500 as the sequencer. Library preparation attached unique molecular identifiers to individual cDNA molecules for quantitative, reproducible TCR counting. From each blood RNA sample, both TCR alpha and TCR beta chains were sequenced. The authors processed their data as follows. Samples had a median of about 96,000 TCRs, with a range from about 23,224 to 690,600. The Decombinator software suite was used to annotate the V, J and CDR3 of the TCR reads. For PS versus PT1 abundance plots, all samples were subsampled to the same number of TCRs (28,000). Expanded TCRs were defined as absent before sensitization and observed at least eight times at the 2-week time point. TCRdb ran its own pipeline on the public reads, namely fastp trimming at Q25 and MiXCR clone calling, and kept in-frame beta chains. Entries are consolidated by CDR3 protein sequence, retaining the most common genes and DNA. TCRdb's processing, not the study's, gives the V and J calls here. Counted in this sample were around 150,000 distinct CDR3 sequences; about a quarter of them appeared once. Together, the top ten hold around 2.3% of the sample.

The time point label of this sample denotes: patch test 3, about 24 weeks after DPC sensitization. The treatment or condition label, read with the paper, signifies: therapeutic diphenylcyclopropenone sensitization with weekly scalp DPC. Blood at each patch-test visit was drawn before the patch test was applied. Eligible patients were aged 18 to 70, diagnosed with alopecia, deemed suitable for DPC therapy, and excluded if pregnant. Total RNA was extracted from unfractionated whole blood that had been collected in Tempus Blood RNA tubes. The starting material was whole blood, obtained in connection with sensitization to the hapten diphenylcyclopropenone (DPC). This TCR was sampled from a young woman with alopecia areata. Some clones in this sample may be carry-over from other donors' samples. In this chain, TRBV4-3 is recombined with TRBJ2-5; a confident D gene designation cannot be given. The CDR3 is CASSQDRIWKTQYF. The sequenced DNA: TGCGCCAGCAGCCAAGACAGGATTTGGAAGACCCAGTACTTC.